What follows are 22 T cell receptor beta chains derived from one specimen sequenced in a study of cytomegalovirus exposure and HLA in healthy donors. The PCR was carried out with 60 Vbeta primers and 13 Jbeta primers. Clones were read by immunoSEQ multiplex PCR, and TCRdb kept only the in-frame ones, dropping some. The table shows 140,000 to 150,000 clones, with less than 90% occurring only once. The sample comprised PBMCs. These receptors all come from a boy aged 2 to 9 in good health and CMV-seronegative.

This clone was observed a handful of times. The genes are TRBV5-1 and TRBJ1-4; D not certain. Germline V gene data show CDR1 as SGHRS and CDR2 as YFSETQ. This CDR3 has 9 amino acids. The V end was cut by 10 bases, the J end by 8 bases, with 6 bases between. The DNA for the CDR3 is TGCGCCGCGGCAGAAAAACTGTTTTTT. Translation gives CAAAEKLFF.

For this clone: Relative to the germline gene, one junction end is altered; a read error may explain this. This sequence joins TRBV14 and TRBJ1-4; no reliable D call. Looked up from germline, CDR1 is SGHDN and CDR2 is FVKESK. There are 15 residues in the CDR3. CDR3 nucleotide sequence: TGTGCCAGCAGCCAAGATCCTTGGACTAAGGAAAAACTGTTTTTT. Translating gives CASSQDPWTKEKLFF.

This clone showed up just a few times. This sequence joins TRBV7-9 and TRBJ2-7, with a tentative D call TRBD2 (6 bases). The CDR3 loop spans 14 amino acids. V dropped 1 base and J dropped 1 base, with 8 bases sitting between them. The germline gives CDR1 SEHNR, CDR2 FQNEAQ (reference sequence). The CDR3 loop is CASSLGGDSYEQYF. The CDR3 DNA reads TGTGCCAGCAGCTTAGGGGGGGATTCCTACGAGCAGTACTTC.

Concerning this clone itself: A read error may produce the germline difference seen at one junction end. This chain uses TRBV18 with TRBJ2-1; 9 nucleotides match TRBD1. The CDR3 runs to 17 residues. CDR1 and CDR2 from the germline V gene are KGHSH and LQKENI. CDR3 nucleotides: TGTGCCAGCTCACCTCGAATCGGGACAGGGTCCTCCAATGAGCAGTTCTTC. This encodes CASSPRIGTGSSNEQFF.

CDR3: CASSQDEPDRTSGDRYEQYF. The DNA of the CDR3 is TGTGCCAGCAGCCAAGATGAGCCCGATCGGACTAGCGGAGACCGGTACGAGCAGTACTTC. The chain is built from TRBV4-2 and TRBJ2-7; the match to TRBD2 covers 10 bases. The CDR3 runs to 20 residues. The trim removed 0 bases at V and 4 bases at J, leaving 18 bases unmatched. Germline V gives CDR1 LGHNA, CDR2 YNFKEQ.

V usage is TRBV7-9 and J usage is TRBJ2-2; 13 positions agree with TRBD2. Germline lookup yields CDR1 SEHNR and CDR2 FQNEAQ (reference sequence). Unmatched junction bases numbered 5, after V lost 5 bases and J lost 5 bases. The CDR3 is 16 amino acids. CDR3 DNA sequence: TGTGCCAGCAGCCCCGGGACTAGCGGGGAAACCGGGGAGCTGTTTTTT. Translating it yields CASSPGTSGETGELFF.

This chain uses TRBV2 with TRBJ1-4, with TRBD1 as a possible D gene (5 bases). V lost 3 bases and J 5 bases, leaving 7 bases between the germline ends. This CDR3 is 13 amino acids long. Germline V gene sequence: CDR1 SNHLY, CDR2 FYNNEI. CDR3 amino acids: CASSEWTNEKLFF. The CDR3 DNA sequence: TGTGCCAGCAGTGAGTGGACAAATGAAAAACTGTTTTTT. The entire variable domain, with the rest obtained from reference TRBV2 and TRBJ1-4, is as follows: EPEVTQTPSHQVTQMGQEVILRCVPISNHLYFYWYRQILGQKVEFLVSFYNNEISEKSEIFDDQFSVERPDGSNFTLKIRSTKLEDSAMYFCASSEWTNEKLFFGSGTQLSVL.

This clone appeared once. The CDR3 loop reads CAISEPSVRGDQYGYTF. DNA for the CDR3: TGTGCCATCAGTGAGCCGTCTGTGCGGGGGGATCAATATGGCTACACCTTC. The chain has TRBV10-3 and TRBJ1-2; D might be TRBD1 (5 bases). The CDR3 sequence is 17 residues long. V lost 2 bases and J 5 bases, leaving 21 bases between the germline ends. Germline V lookup: CDR1 ENHRY, CDR2 SYGVKD.

CDR3 loop: CASRGAGGGQPQHF. The CDR3 DNA follows: TGTGCCAGCAGGGGGGCCGGGGGGGGACAGCCCCAGCATTTT. This rearrangement joins TRBV6-1 to TRBJ1-5; TRBD1 might be the D (6 bases). The CDR3 loop spans 14 amino acids. Germline V CDR1 and CDR2: MNHNS, SASEGT. V lost 6 bases and J 7 bases, leaving 16 bases between the germline ends.

This chain joins TRBV7-2 and TRBJ1-2; 8 bases are shared with TRBD1. The CDR3 has 13 residues. The V gene's germline CDR1 is SGHTA and CDR2 FQGNSA. The ends lost 3 bases at V and 4 bases at J; junction bases unmatched: 1. CDR3 amino acids: CASSFGTGYGYTF. The CDR3 DNA sequence: TGTGCCAGCAGCTTCGGGACAGGCTATGGCTACACCTTC.

The chain couples TRBV6-4 to TRBJ1-1, with 12 bases matching TRBD1. The CDR3 covers 17 residues. Germline V gives CDR1 MRHNA, CDR2 SNTAGT. The ends lost 3 bases at V and 6 bases at J; junction bases unmatched: 11. CDR3 coding DNA: TGTGCCAGCAGTGAGGGACAGGGGGCGGATGGGTTCGCTGAAGCTTTCTTT. Translating gives CASSEGQGADGFAEAFF.

For the CDR3, the DNA is TGTGCCAGCAGCGCTAGCGGGAGCCACGTCGAGCAGTACTTC. Translating it yields CASSASGSHVEQYF. The chain carries TRBV28 and TRBJ2-7; TRBD2 matches at 10 bases. This CDR3 is 14 amino acids long. Trimming took 6 bases from V and 6 from J; bases not matched to a gene: 8. Germline CDR1 is MDHEN and CDR2 is SYDVKM.

The chain couples TRBV27 to TRBJ2-6; D call uncertain. V was trimmed by 4 bases and J by 0 bases, leaving 7 bases between them. Germline CDR1 MNHEY, CDR2 SMNVEV (reference sequence). The CDR3 sequence is 15 residues long. In nucleotides, the CDR3 is TGTGCCAGCAGTTCCCCCAGCTCTGGGGCCAACGTCCTGACTTTC. This encodes CASSSPSSGANVLTF.

The chain employs TRBV7-9 and TRBJ2-5; D unclear. V was trimmed by 7 bases and J by 3 bases, leaving 9 bases between them. Germline values: CDR1 SEHNR, CDR2 FQNEAQ (reference sequence). The CDR3 extends over 12 amino acids. CDR3 region: CASTPTKETQYF. CDR3 coding DNA: TGTGCCAGCACCCCCACAAAAGAGACCCAGTACTTC.

This chain joins TRBV21-1 and TRBJ1-4; the table's D gene call, TRBD1, was not cross checked with the DNA. TRBV21-1 is a pseudogene segment. CDR3 length equals 13 residues. CDR3 coding DNA: TGTGCCAGCAGCAGAAGGGGGCAGGAAAAACTGTTTTTT. Its protein product is CASSRRGQEKLFF.

This chain uses TRBV7-8 with TRBJ2-5, with 10 nucleotides matching TRBD2. The CDR3 length is 15 residues. The germline CDR1 and CDR2 sequences are SGHVS and FQNEAQ. Germline trimming cut 1 base from V and 5 bases from J; bases unmatched to any gene: 4. CDR3 nucleotides: TGTGCCAGCAGCTTAGAGCGGGGGGGCCGGGAGACCCAGTACTTC. Its translation is CASSLERGGRETQYF.

This chain joins TRBV30 and TRBJ1-3, with a weak D call TRBD1 (6 bases). CDR1 is GTSNPN, CDR2 SVGIG, per germline (reference sequence). The CDR3 loop spans 16 amino acids. V was trimmed by 0 bases and J by 0 bases, leaving 12 bases between them. The CDR3 coding sequence is TGTGCCTGGAGTGTACTTGGGGGGGCCTCTGGAAACACCATATATTTT. Its translation: CAWSVLGGASGNTIYF.

This chain links TRBV14 with TRBJ2-1; tentative D call: TRBD1 (5 bases). There are 13 residues in the CDR3. Trimming took 5 bases from V and 7 from J, leaving 12 bases between them. In germline, CDR1 is SGHDN, CDR2 FVKESK. CDR3 DNA sequence: TGTGCCAGCAGCATAGGGGTTTGGAATGAGCAGTTCTTC. Translation: CASSIGVWNEQFF. The full variable domain, with the rest looked up from reference TRBV14 and TRBJ2-1, is EAGVTQFPSHSVIEKGQTVTLRCDPISGHDNLYWYRRVMGKEIKFLLHFVKESKQDESGMPNNRFLAERTGGTYSTLKVQPAELEDSGVYFCASSIGVWNEQFFGPGTRLTVL.

The chain is built from TRBV9 and TRBJ2-6; tentative D call: TRBD1 (6 bases). Germline V CDR1 and CDR2: SGDLS, YYNGEE. The CDR3 is 15 amino acids. V was shortened by 3 bases and J by 2 bases, with 9 bases between the two germline ends. The CDR3 region is CASSADRPGANVLTF. For the CDR3, the DNA is TGTGCCAGCAGCGCCGACAGGCCTGGGGCCAACGTCCTGACTTTC.

The rearrangement links TRBV29-1 to TRBJ2-3; no clear D. V was pared by 5 bases and J by 5 bases, with 5 bases between. Germline V gene lookup returns CDR1 SQVTM and CDR2 ANQGSEA. This CDR3 has 10 residues. The CDR3 region has the DNA TGCAGCGTTTATCGAGATACGCAGTATTTT. This codes for CSVYRDTQYF.

This clone was picked up a small number of times. The V and J genes are TRBV27 and TRBJ2-1, with 9 bases identical to TRBD1. Per the germline V gene, CDR1 is MNHEY and CDR2 is SMNVEV (reference sequence). This CDR3 is built from 17 residues. The ends lost 6 bases at V and 8 bases at J; junction bases unmatched: 17. This CDR3 is CASSIQSDGTGFYEQFF. CDR3 nucleotides: TGTGCCAGCAGCATTCAATCAGACGGGACAGGGTTTTATGAGCAGTTCTTC.

The chain employs TRBV6-5 and TRBJ2-7, with 11 bases lining up with TRBD2. Trimming removed 5 bases from V and 0 bases from J; junction bases left unmatched: 3. CDR3 length equals 15 residues. Per the germline V gene, CDR1 is MNHEY and CDR2 is SVGAGI. CDR3 sequence: CASSRLAGSSYEQYF. DNA for the CDR3: TGTGCCAGCAGTCGACTAGCGGGGAGCTCCTACGAGCAGTACTTC.